These 23 T cell receptor beta chains were all obtained from the same sample, sequenced in a study of T-cell memory formation after mild COVID-19. TCRdb recomputed calls from the 5' RACE reads with MiXCR, one row per CDR3 protein. Found here are approximately 260,000 distinct CDR3 sequences, 16% of them singletons; the top ten hold more than 20%. Sequencing used PBMCs or a T cell subset sorted from them (not recorded which). The receptors stem from a man aged 18 to 35 who had mild COVID-19 (a few samples of this study predate the infection). Cell type and time point are not known.

This clonotype was counted between two and nine times. The rearrangement joins TRBV5-1 to TRBJ2-7; unclear D gene. This CDR3 comprises 13 residues. Trimming left V 2 bases short and J 6 bases short, with 12 bases between. Germline V gene sequence: CDR1 SGHRS, CDR2 YFSETQ. The CDR3 bases are TGCGCCAGCAGCTTAGATCCGTCGGGCGAGCAGTACGTC. Its translation: CASSLDPSGEQYV.

V usage is TRBV6-5 and J usage is TRBJ1-1; a weak D match, TRBD1 (5 bases). Germline V gene data show CDR1 as MNHEY and CDR2 as SVGAGI. V was clipped by 7 bases and J by 7 bases, with 13 bases between them. The CDR3 contains 12 residues. DNA for the CDR3: TGTGCCAGCATCCCACAGGATAGTGAAGCTTTCTTT. It codes for CASIPQDSEAFF.

The genes are TRBV6-5 and TRBJ2-3, with D possibly matching TRBD1 (5 bases). The V gene lost 5 bases and the J gene lost 1 base, with 19 bases spanning the gap. This CDR3 is 17 amino acids long. The germline V gene has CDR1 MNHEY and CDR2 SVGAGI. The CDR3 sequence is CASSPSPAGIRTDTQYF. CDR3 nucleotides: TGTGCCAGCAGTCCCTCCCCGGCAGGGATCCGCACAGATACGCAGTATTTT.

In DNA form, the CDR3 reads TGTGCCAGCAGCTTAACAGGGAACAATCAGCCCCAGCATTTT. Translated, it gives CASSLTGNNQPQHF. The chain employs TRBV5-5 and TRBJ1-5, with D possibly TRBD1 on 6 matching bases. V lost 2 bases and J 3 bases, leaving 9 bases between the germline ends. Germline V gives CDR1 SGHKS, CDR2 YYEKEE (reference sequence). The CDR3 covers 14 residues.

This sequence joins TRBV27 and TRBJ1-6, with TRBD1 identical over 9 bases. The CDR3 loop spans 14 amino acids. Trimming took 8 bases from V and 10 from J; bases not matched to a gene: 9. Germline values: CDR1 MNHEY, CDR2 SMNVEV (reference sequence). The CDR3 region has the DNA TGTGCCAGCGGCCTGGGGACAGGGTGGTCACCCCTCCACTTT. Encoded protein: CASGLGTGWSPLHF.

This clonotype was seen only a few times. The rearrangement joins TRBV4-3 to TRBJ1-1; no clear D. Germline lookup yields CDR1 LGHNA and CDR2 YSLEER. With 3 bases removed from V and 1 base from J, the gap between germline ends came to 18 bases. CDR3 length: 17 amino acids. The CDR3 spells CASSQTIDRHTNTEAFF. CDR3 nucleotides: TGCGCCAGCAGCCAGACGATCGATCGGCACACGAACACTGAAGCTTTCTTT.

This clonotype was seen at least ten times. This chain links TRBV20-1 with TRBJ2-1; no clear D. The CDR3 is 14 amino acids. The V end was cut by 6 bases, the J end by 0 bases, with 12 bases between. CDR1 and CDR2 (germline): DFQATT, SNEGSKA (reference sequence). This CDR3 is CSAPLSGSYNEQFF. CDR3 DNA: TGCAGTGCACCACTGTCTGGCTCCTACAATGAGCAGTTCTTC.

The rearrangement uses TRBV6-5 and TRBJ2-5; tentatively, D is TRBD1 (5 bases). From germline, CDR1 is MNHEY and CDR2 SVGAGI. Between the trimmed V and J ends, which lost 1 base and 7 bases, there was a span of 19 bases. This CDR3 contains 16 residues. Written as DNA, the CDR3 is TGTGCCAGCAGTTACTTGCTCCCCCAGGGATCAGGGACCCAGTACTTC. It is translated as CASSYLLPQGSGTQYF.

This rearrangement joins TRBV7-6 to TRBJ2-3; a weak D match, TRBD1 (6 bases). Trimming removed 6 bases from V and 3 bases from J, with 13 bases in between. Per germline, CDR1 SGHVS and CDR2 FNYEAQ. This CDR3 contains 14 residues. The CDR3 nucleotides read TGTGCCAGCAGACTGACAGGCGGGACAGATACGCAGTATTTT. It codes for CASRLTGGTDTQYF.

This chain connects TRBV10-3 to TRBJ2-1; 9 bases are a match to TRBD1. V shed 5 bases and J 2 bases; nucleotides not matched to a gene: 4. Germline-derived CDR1 and CDR2 are ENHRY and SYGVKD. This CDR3 region has 15 residues. As DNA, the CDR3 is TGTGCCATCAGTCCCGGGACAGGGACCTACAATGAGCAGTTCTTC. Its protein is CAISPGTGTYNEQFF.

This clonotype was observed a handful of times. The rearrangement joins TRBV5-1 to TRBJ2-3, with a tentative D call TRBD2 (7 bases). There are 14 residues in the CDR3. The V end was cut by 5 bases, the J end by 5 bases, with 15 bases between. Germline V CDR1 and CDR2: SGHRS, YFSETQ. The CDR3 protein is CASSDGGARDTQYF. The CDR3 DNA sequence: TGCGCCAGCAGTGATGGGGGGGCCAGAGATACGCAGTATTTT.

This clonotype showed up just a few times. The CDR3 DNA reads TGCGCCAGCAGCCAGCGGGGTAGGGGGGACACAGATACGCAGTATTTT. Its translation: CASSQRGRGDTDTQYF. The gene calls are TRBV4-3 and TRBJ2-3; perhaps D is TRBD1 or TRBD2 (6 bases each). The CDR3 spans 16 residues. Between the trimmed V and J ends, which lost 3 bases and 2 bases, there was a span of 15 bases. CDR1 and CDR2 from the germline V gene are LGHNA and YSLEER.

CDR3: CSVEVLLNSYNEQFF. As DNA, the CDR3 is TGCAGCGTTGAAGTTCTCTTAAACTCCTACAATGAGCAGTTCTTC. The rearrangement uses TRBV29-1 and TRBJ2-1; no definite D call. Germline CDR1 is SQVTM and CDR2 is ANQGSEA. The V end was cut by 1 base, the J end by 0 bases, with 10 bases between. This CDR3 contains 15 residues.

The chain combines TRBV4-1 with TRBJ2-3; 9 bases map to TRBD2. V shed 7 bases, J shed 2 bases, and the junction held 16 bases outside the gene matches. Per the germline V gene, CDR1 is MGHRA and CDR2 is YSYEKL. The CDR3 covers 18 residues. The CDR3 region has the DNA TGCGCCAGCAAAAGGACCTACTGGCAGCGGGGGGTCACAGATACGCAGTATTTT. This gives the protein CASKRTYWQRGVTDTQYF.

This clonotype has just a few counts. This sequence joins TRBV20-1 and TRBJ1-2; no reliable D call. Germline loops: CDR1 DFQATT, CDR2 SNEGSKA (reference sequence). V was shortened by 3 bases and J by 4 bases, with 15 bases between the two germline ends. The CDR3 spans 14 residues. In nucleotides, the CDR3 is TGCAGTGCTAGCCCCCCCGCAGGAGTCTATGGCTACACCTTC. Its translation: CSASPPAGVYGYTF.

The chain combines TRBV10-1 with TRBJ2-7, with a possible D match to TRBD1 (6 bases). The V end was cut by 4 bases, the J end by 0 bases, with 7 bases between. The CDR3 is 13 residues long. Germline values: CDR1 WNHNN, CDR2 SYGVQD (reference sequence). CDR3 sequence (DNA): TGCGCCAGCAGTGGGGACACCTCCTACGAGCAGTACTTC. It is translated as CASSGDTSYEQYF.

This clonotype has a handful of counts. The gene calls are TRBV12-3 or TRBV12-4 and TRBJ1-1, with unresolved D. Trimming pared 4 bases from V and 2 bases from J, leaving 5 bases between. The CDR3 is 12 residues long. This chain's CDR3 is CASSYTNTEAFF. The DNA for the CDR3 is TGTGCCAGCAGTTATACCAACACTGAAGCTTTCTTT.

The chain has TRBV27 and TRBJ2-1; no clear D gene. The length of the CDR3 is 14 residues. The germline V gene has CDR1 MNHEY and CDR2 SMNVEV (reference sequence). The germline V and J ends were trimmed by 5 bases and 6 bases, with 14 bases remaining between them. The CDR3 spells CASSPYYRSNEQFF. CDR3 bases: TGTGCCAGCAGTCCCTATTATCGGAGCAATGAGCAGTTCTTC.

This sequence joins TRBV12-3 or TRBV12-4 and TRBJ1-6; perhaps TRBD1 as D (6 bases). This CDR3 region has 15 residues. V lost 3 bases, J lost 5 bases, and 11 bases lay in between. CDR3 sequence reads: CASSFMAGDNSPLHF. CDR3 nucleotide sequence: TGTGCCAGCAGTTTTATGGCAGGGGATAATTCACCCCTCCACTTT.

This rearrangement joins TRBV20-1 to TRBJ2-1; no clear D. CDR1 is DFQATT, CDR2 SNEGSKA, per germline (reference sequence). The germline V and J ends were trimmed by 5 bases and 2 bases, with 13 bases remaining between them. CDR3 size: 14 residues. Written as DNA, the CDR3 is TGCAGTGCTGTGCGGATTGGGACCTACAATGAGCAGTTCTTC. Translation gives CSAVRIGTYNEQFF.

This sequence joins TRBV5-1 and TRBJ2-7; 7 positions agree with TRBD1. CDR1 SGHRS and CDR2 YFSETQ come from the germline V gene. CDR3 length: 15 amino acids. J lost 4 bases, V lost 1 base, and 8 bases had no gene match. The CDR3 region is CASSLSRDSIYEQYF. Here the CDR3 DNA reads TGCGCCAGCAGCTTGAGCCGGGACAGTATATACGAGCAGTACTTC.

There are a few counts of this clonotype. The chain recombines TRBV2 with TRBJ1-2, with 8 bases identical to TRBD1. The J segment lost 9 bases and the V segment lost 4 bases, leaving 7 bases of the junction unmatched. Germline V gene sequence: CDR1 SNHLY, CDR2 FYNNEI. This CDR3 region has 13 residues. The CDR3 DNA reads as TGTGCCAGCAGTGGGGCAGGGGGCGAAAGCTACACCTTC. Translated: CASSGAGGESYTF.

This chain connects TRBV6-5 to TRBJ1-2; D gene unclear. V lost 9 bases and J lost 3, with 14 bases in between. Germline loops: CDR1 MNHEY, CDR2 SVGAGI. This CDR3 region has 13 residues. The CDR3 region is CASSDTYDYGYTF. DNA of the CDR3: TGTGCCAGTTCAGACACTTACGACTATGGCTACACCTTC.